The 21 T cell receptor beta chains reported below all come from one sample, sequenced in a study of T cells in localized non-small cell lung cancer. Sequencing used immunoSEQ multiplex PCR; TCRdb keeps in-frame clones, though not all of them. The sample carries about 1,400 clones, about 25% recorded once. The sequencing here drew on lung tumor tissue, taken before any cancer treatment. These receptor sequences come from a woman aged 40-70 years with stage I lung adenocarcinoma.

The genes are TRBV18 and TRBJ2-3; 7 bases are shared with TRBD2. Germline V CDR1 and CDR2: KGHSH, LQKENI. CDR3 size: 16 residues. V lost 6 bases and J lost 6; bases outside the gene matches: 15. The CDR3 loop is CASSPGTTRLTDTQYF. The CDR3 DNA follows: TGTGCCAGCTCCCCCGGGACTACCCGCTTAACGGATACGCAGTATTTT.

This clone was seen only a few times. This rearrangement joins TRBV11-3 to TRBJ1-1; D perhaps matches TRBD1 (6 bases). The CDR3 has 15 residues. The germline V gene encodes CDR1 SGHNT and CDR2 YENEEA. With 5 bases removed from V and 0 bases from J, the gap between germline ends came to 13 bases. CDR3 in DNA: TGTGCCAGCAGCCTGTCAGGGGACATGAACACTGAAGCTTTCTTT. This codes for CASSLSGDMNTEAFF.

This clone was observed a handful of times. The rearrangement uses TRBV6-8 and TRBJ1-1; unclear D gene. With 0 bases removed from V and 1 base from J, the gap between germline ends came to 15 bases. This CDR3 spans 17 amino acids. Germline assignment: CDR1 MNHGY and CDR2 SAAAGT. The CDR3 DNA reads TGTGCCAGCAGTTACTCGCAGTTCGGAAATTCGAACACTGAAGCTTTCTTT. Protein: CASSYSQFGNSNTEAFF.

The chain joins TRBV6-8 to TRBJ2-3; TRBD2 matches at 16 bases. V shed 4 bases, J shed 5 bases, and the junction held 6 bases outside the gene matches. The germline V gene has CDR1 MNHGY and CDR2 SAAAGT. This CDR3 spans 17 amino acids. CDR3 sequence reads: CASSWGLAGGHGDTQYF. The CDR3 nucleotides are TGTGCCAGCAGTTGGGGACTAGCGGGGGGGCATGGAGATACGCAGTATTTT.

This clone was seen a single time. The rearrangement joins TRBV11-3 to TRBJ1-2; tentatively, D is TRBD1 (5 bases). The germline V gene encodes CDR1 SGHNT and CDR2 YENEEA. Between the trimmed V and J ends, which lost 3 bases and 1 base, there was a span of 15 bases. CDR3 size: 16 residues. The CDR3 DNA sequence: TGTGCCAGCAGCTTGGACCGGGGGATGTATAACTATGGCTACACCTTC. Protein sequence: CASSLDRGMYNYGYTF.

The rearrangement uses TRBV28 and TRBJ1-6, with D tentatively TRBD1 (5 bases). V was trimmed by 4 bases and J by 6 bases, leaving 16 bases between them. Per the germline V gene, CDR1 is MDHEN and CDR2 is SYDVKM. The CDR3 sequence is 16 residues long. In DNA form, the CDR3 reads TGTGCCAGCAGTTCCCGGGGGGGGACTCCTAATTCACCCCTCCACTTT. This encodes CASSSRGGTPNSPLHF.

J is TRBJ1-3 and V is TRBV11-3; D call uncertain. Germline loops: CDR1 SGHNT, CDR2 YENEEA. Trimming stripped 4 bases from V and 2 bases from J, with 15 bases between. This CDR3 has 16 residues. The DNA of the CDR3 is TGTGCCAGCAGCTCCTTGCAGGCCGCGCCTGGAAACACCATATATTTT. Protein product: CASSSLQAAPGNTIYF.

This clone is large by share. This sequence joins TRBV11-3 and TRBJ2-3; possibly TRBD2 for D (6 bases). This CDR3 contains 16 residues. The ends were cut back, 1 base at V and 8 bases at J, with 19 bases in the middle. CDR1 SGHNT and CDR2 YENEEA come from the germline V gene. The chain's CDR3 is CASSLGRGLGMGTQYF. In DNA form, the CDR3 reads TGTGCCAGCAGCTTAGGTCGGGGACTGGGGATGGGTACGCAGTATTTT.

This clone is deemed large. The chain joins TRBV6-8 to TRBJ1-1; 8 bases align to TRBD1. Looked up from germline, CDR1 is MNHGY and CDR2 is SAAAGT. Unmatched junction bases numbered 7, after V lost 6 bases and J lost 7 bases. The CDR3 consists of 13 residues. The CDR3 spells CASRVDRGYEAFF. CDR3 DNA sequence: TGTGCCAGCAGGGTCGACAGGGGATATGAAGCTTTCTTT.

In its sample, this clone was seen a few times. This chain joins TRBV6-8 and TRBJ2-7; a weak D match, TRBD1 (6 bases). V was cut by 6 bases and J by 2 bases, with 14 bases left in between. Looked up from germline, CDR1 is MNHGY and CDR2 is SAAAGT. The CDR3 consists of 14 residues. CDR3 loop: CASRDPGHAYEQYF. Here the CDR3 DNA reads TGTGCCAGCAGGGACCCGGGACACGCCTACGAGCAGTACTTC.

The V and J genes are TRBV5-1 and TRBJ2-3, with a possible D match to TRBD1 (5 bases). V gave up 5 bases and J gave up 1 base, with 14 bases separating them. The CDR3 has 15 amino acids. Germline CDR1 is SGHRS and CDR2 is YFSETQ. The CDR3 bases are TGCGCCAGCAGTCTGGGGCTAGAAGGCACAGATACGCAGTATTTT. Amino acid sequence: CASSLGLEGTDTQYF.

This clone is labeled as large. The J gene is TRBJ1-1, the V gene TRBV6-8, with D possibly TRBD1 on 6 matching bases. With 3 bases removed from V and 1 base from J, the gap between germline ends came to 18 bases. The CDR3 totals 17 residues. Germline V gives CDR1 MNHGY, CDR2 SAAAGT. Here the CDR3 DNA reads TGTGCCAGCAGTTATCGGTATCGCAGGGGAGGGAACACTGAAGCTTTCTTT. Translating gives CASSYRYRRGGNTEAFF.

The chain combines TRBV19 with TRBJ2-1; 8 nucleotides line up with TRBD1. Looked up from germline, CDR1 is LNHDA and CDR2 is SQIVND (reference sequence). V lost 4 bases and J lost 6; bases outside the gene matches: 2. The CDR3 runs to 13 residues. The CDR3 coding sequence is TGTGCCAGTAGTACTACAGGGGGCAATGAGCAGTTCTTC. Amino acids: CASSTTGGNEQFF.

The V gene is TRBV19, the J gene TRBJ1-4; no clear D. The CDR3 runs to 16 residues. The V and J ends lost 3 bases and 8 bases respectively, with 19 bases between them. In germline, CDR1 is LNHDA, CDR2 SQIVND (reference sequence). The CDR3 nucleotides read TGTGCCAGTAGTATGGGAGAAGCAGGCCTCGGGGAAAAACTGTTTTTT. Its protein is CASSMGEAGLGEKLFF.

The chain recombines TRBV6-8 with TRBJ2-3; TRBD2 matches 10 bases. V shed 5 bases and J 6 bases; nucleotides not matched to a gene: 5. The germline gives CDR1 MNHGY, CDR2 SAAAGT. The CDR3 loop spans 14 amino acids. CDR3 sequence (DNA): TGTGCCAGCAGTGGTAGCGGGGGGCGTGATACGCAGTATTTT. Encoded protein: CASSGSGGRDTQYF.

This clone appeared a few times. The rearrangement joins TRBV11-3 to TRBJ2-2; unclear D gene. Germline V gene data show CDR1 as SGHNT and CDR2 as YENEEA. The CDR3 is 14 residues long. The V and J ends lost 1 base and 1 base respectively, with 4 bases between them. The CDR3 DNA sequence: TGTGCCAGCAGCTTAGGGGTGAACACCGGGGAGCTGTTTTTT. Amino acids: CASSLGVNTGELFF.

The chain links TRBV30 to TRBJ2-7; perhaps TRBD1 as D (6 bases). Germline values: CDR1 GTSNPN, CDR2 SVGIG (reference sequence). The CDR3 runs 15 residues. Trimming took off 0 bases at V and 0 bases at J, with 12 bases between the two ends. The CDR3 region is CAWSVGEDSSYEQYF. CDR3 in DNA: TGTGCCTGGAGTGTAGGTGAGGACAGCTCCTACGAGCAGTACTTC.

This clone was counted between two and nine times. CDR3 coding DNA: TGTGCCAGTAGTATGGCTCTAGCGGGAGACCAAGAGACCCAGTACTTC. The encoded protein is CASSMALAGDQETQYF. The chain recombines TRBV19 with TRBJ2-5, with 10 bases fitting TRBD2. The CDR3 extends over 16 amino acids. The junction had 4 bases not matched to a gene; V was cut back by 3 bases and J by 0 bases. The V gene's germline CDR1 is LNHDA and CDR2 SQIVND (reference sequence).

Judged by abundance, this clone is medium-sized. The chain employs TRBV7-2 and TRBJ1-2, with 7 bases fitting TRBD1. Looked up from germline, CDR1 is SGHTA and CDR2 is FQGNSA. The CDR3 is 14 amino acids. V shed 2 bases, J shed 5 bases, and the junction held 5 bases outside the gene matches. CDR3 coding DNA: TGTGCCAGCAGCTTAACGAGGGGGCAGTATGGCTACACCTTC. Translation: CASSLTRGQYGYTF.

In its sample, this clone ranks as medium-sized. The CDR3, as DNA: TGTGCCAGCAGCTACCTAGCGGGGGGGCTCGTGGAGCAGTTCTTC. This codes for CASSYLAGGLVEQFF. The chain couples TRBV11-3 to TRBJ2-1; 12 nucleotides line up with TRBD2. With 4 bases clipped from V and 10 bases from J, the junction kept 8 bases outside the gene matches. The V gene's germline CDR1 is SGHNT and CDR2 YENEEA. The CDR3 consists of 15 residues.

The V call is TRBV6-4, the J call TRBJ2-7, with D possibly matching TRBD2 (5 bases). The V and J ends lost 6 bases and 6 bases respectively, with 12 bases between them. The CDR3 runs to 12 residues. Germline V CDR1 and CDR2: MRHNA, SNTAGT. CDR3 residues: CASRPPRGEQYF. In DNA form, the CDR3 reads TGTGCCAGCAGGCCTCCCCGGGGCGAGCAGTACTTC.